This T cell receptor beta chain was identified during a study of T cells in localized non-small cell lung cancer. The CDR3 is 18 amino acids. CDR1 is LNHDA, CDR2 SQIVND, per germline (reference sequence). Losses at the gene ends were 4 bases for V and 5 bases for J; bases not matched to a gene: 15. The assay was immunoSEQ multiplex PCR, and TCRdb's table has in-frame clones only and misses some. The sample yields tens of thousands of clones, 84% seen once. With respect to this clone: The target antigen is unknown.

Broader study findings: Median approximately 50 top-100 tumor clones were shared with paired adjacent lung. Uninvolved adjacent lung, not tumor, had the highest T cell clonality.

The sequence was obtained from a female donor aged 60 or older with stage I lung adenocarcinoma. V gene TRBV19 combines with J gene TRBJ1-3; 9 bases agree with TRBD1. The input for sequencing was peripheral blood, taken before any cancer treatment. CDR3 sequence: CASSTAGQGSKSRNTIYF. The CDR3 nucleotides are TGTGCCAGTAGTACAGCGGGACAGGGCTCCAAATCAAGAAACACCATATATTTT.